This passage covers 7 T cell receptor beta chains from one sample sequenced in a study of T cells after yellow fever vaccination. TCRdb re-called the 5' RACE reads through MiXCR, storing one row per CDR3 protein. The top ten clones hold less than 3.5% of a sample with roughly 170,000 distinct CDR3 sequences, 5.5% to 7.5% of them seen once. The material was CD4+ T cells sorted from PBMCs, obtained on the day of the first yellow fever vaccination. The receptor set was obtained from a young man who received the YFV17D yellow fever vaccine.

The genes are TRBV6-5 and TRBJ1-2; no firm D call. The CDR3 loop spans 16 amino acids. Germline CDR1 and CDR2: MNHEY and SVGAGI. Trimming removed 0 bases at V and 3 bases at J, with 14 bases between. The DNA of the CDR3 is TGTGCCAGCAGTTACTCGATATCTTCCATCTACTATGGCTACACCTTC. This translates into CASSYSISSIYYGYTF.

The rearrangement links TRBV15 to TRBJ2-2; the match to TRBD1 covers 7 bases. The CDR3 has 16 amino acids. V gave up 3 bases and J gave up 5 bases; unmatched junction bases: 9. Germline CDR1 is LNHNV and CDR2 is YYDKDF (reference sequence). CDR3 nucleotide sequence: TGTGCCACCAGCAGGGGCGACAGGGTGGTAACCGGGGAGCTGTTTTTT. Residues: CATSRGDRVVTGELFF.

The genes are TRBV5-1 and TRBJ1-4, with TRBD1 as a possible D gene (5 bases). The V end lost 1 base, the J end lost 0 bases, and 13 bases lay between the germline ends. The CDR3 extends over 17 amino acids. From germline, CDR1 is SGHRS and CDR2 YFSETQ. The CDR3 reads CASSLRGGRPTNEKLFF. CDR3 DNA: TGCGCCAGCAGCTTGAGGGGCGGCAGACCAACTAATGAAAAACTGTTTTTT.

In this sample, this clonotype turned up many times. The chain has TRBV11-2 and TRBJ2-3; no clear D gene. This CDR3 comprises 13 residues. The V end was cut by 5 bases, the J end by 10 bases, with 16 bases between. CDR1 SGHAT and CDR2 FQNNGV come from the germline V gene. The chain's CDR3 is CASSLTATVAQYF. The CDR3 DNA sequence: TGTGCCAGCAGCCTGACTGCCACGGTGGCGCAGTATTTT.

This clonotype appeared many times. The V call is TRBV12-3 or TRBV12-4, the J call TRBJ2-1; D is unresolved. Trimming removed 6 bases from V and 2 bases from J, with 8 bases in between. The CDR3 has 13 residues. The CDR3: CASSYRTYNEQFF. The CDR3 DNA is TGTGCCAGCAGCTATCGAACCTACAATGAGCAGTTCTTC.

This clonotype was recorded at least ten times. CDR3 protein: CASSVLSGTGEETQYF. The CDR3 DNA is TGTGCCAGTAGTGTGCTGTCCGGGACAGGGGAAGAGACCCAGTACTTC. This chain links TRBV19 with TRBJ2-5; the match to TRBD1 covers 10 bases. V lost 5 bases, J lost 3 bases, and 9 bases stayed unmatched. CDR3 size: 16 residues. In germline, CDR1 is LNHDA, CDR2 SQIVND (reference sequence).

CDR3 bases: TGTGCCAGCAGCTTAGTAGCGGGGGGGCGGCACACCGGGGAGCTGTTTTTT. Amino acid sequence: CASSLVAGGRHTGELFF. The V gene is TRBV7-2, the J gene TRBJ2-2; TRBD2 matches 11 bases. The germline CDR1 and CDR2 sequences are SGHTA and FQGNSA. Trimming removed 1 base from V and 3 bases from J; junction bases left unmatched: 4. The CDR3 runs to 17 residues.